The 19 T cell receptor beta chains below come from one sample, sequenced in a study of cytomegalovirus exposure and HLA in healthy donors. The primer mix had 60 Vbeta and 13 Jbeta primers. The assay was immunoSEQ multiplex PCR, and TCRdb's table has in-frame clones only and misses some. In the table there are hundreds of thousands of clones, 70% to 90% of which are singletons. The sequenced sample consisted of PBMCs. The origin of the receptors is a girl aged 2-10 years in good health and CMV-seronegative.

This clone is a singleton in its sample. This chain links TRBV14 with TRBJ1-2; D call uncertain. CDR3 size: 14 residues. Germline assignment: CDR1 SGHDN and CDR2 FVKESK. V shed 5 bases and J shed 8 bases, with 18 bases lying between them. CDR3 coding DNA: TGTGCCAGCAGCAAAGGGAGGCGAGTCCTCGGCTACACCTTC. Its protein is CASSKGRRVLGYTF. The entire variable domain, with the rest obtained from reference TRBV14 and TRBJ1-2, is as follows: EAGVTQFPSHSVIEKGQTVTLRCDPISGHDNLYWYRRVMGKEIKFLLHFVKESKQDESGMPNNRFLAERTGGTYSTLKVQPAELEDSGVYFCASSKGRRVLGYTFGSGTRLTVV.

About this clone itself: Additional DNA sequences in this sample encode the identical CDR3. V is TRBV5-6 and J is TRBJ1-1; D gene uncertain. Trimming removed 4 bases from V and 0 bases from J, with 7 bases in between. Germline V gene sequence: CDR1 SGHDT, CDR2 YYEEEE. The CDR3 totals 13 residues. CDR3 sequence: CASSLSLNTEAFF. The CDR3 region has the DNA TGTGCCAGCAGCCTGAGCTTGAACACTGAAGCTTTCTTT.

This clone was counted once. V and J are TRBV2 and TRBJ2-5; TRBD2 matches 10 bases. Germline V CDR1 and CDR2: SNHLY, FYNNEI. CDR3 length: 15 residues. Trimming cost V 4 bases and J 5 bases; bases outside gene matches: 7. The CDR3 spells CASSGLAGGGETQYF. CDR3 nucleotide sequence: TGTGCCAGCAGTGGATTAGCGGGAGGAGGGGAGACCCAGTACTTC.

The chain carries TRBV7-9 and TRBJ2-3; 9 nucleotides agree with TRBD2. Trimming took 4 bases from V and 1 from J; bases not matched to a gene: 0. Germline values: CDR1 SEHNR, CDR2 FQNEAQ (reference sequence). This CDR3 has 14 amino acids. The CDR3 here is CASSWTSGTDTQYF. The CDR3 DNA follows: TGTGCCAGCAGCTGGACTAGCGGCACAGATACGCAGTATTTT.

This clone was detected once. CDR3 in amino acids: CAITKAGGDGYTF. The DNA for the CDR3 is TGTGCCATAACCAAGGCAGGAGGGGATGGCTACACCTTC. This sequence joins TRBV6-5 and TRBJ1-2, with a possible D match to TRBD1 (5 bases). The V gene's germline CDR1 is MNHEY and CDR2 SVGAGI. With 10 bases removed from V and 6 bases from J, the gap between germline ends came to 18 bases. The CDR3 is 13 residues long.

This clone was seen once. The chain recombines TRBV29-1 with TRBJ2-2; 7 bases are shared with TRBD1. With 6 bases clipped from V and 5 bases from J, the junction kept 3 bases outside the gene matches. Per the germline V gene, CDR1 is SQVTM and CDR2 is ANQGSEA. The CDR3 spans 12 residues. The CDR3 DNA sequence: TGCAGCGTACGACAGGGAACCGGGGAGCTGTTTTTT. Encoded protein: CSVRQGTGELFF.

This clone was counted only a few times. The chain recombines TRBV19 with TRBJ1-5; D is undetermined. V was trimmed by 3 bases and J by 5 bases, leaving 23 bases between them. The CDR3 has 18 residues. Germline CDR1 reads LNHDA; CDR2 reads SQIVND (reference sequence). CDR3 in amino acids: CASSIIVHSGGQHQPQHF. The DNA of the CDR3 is TGTGCCAGTAGTATTATCGTCCACAGCGGAGGCCAGCATCAGCCCCAGCATTTT.

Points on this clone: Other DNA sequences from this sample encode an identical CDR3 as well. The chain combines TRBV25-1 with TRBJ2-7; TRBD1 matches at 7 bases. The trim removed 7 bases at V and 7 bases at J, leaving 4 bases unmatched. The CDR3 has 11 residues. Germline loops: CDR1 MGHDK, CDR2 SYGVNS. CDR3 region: CASNRGWEQYF. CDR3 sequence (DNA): TGTGCCAGCAACAGGGGTTGGGAGCAGTACTTC.

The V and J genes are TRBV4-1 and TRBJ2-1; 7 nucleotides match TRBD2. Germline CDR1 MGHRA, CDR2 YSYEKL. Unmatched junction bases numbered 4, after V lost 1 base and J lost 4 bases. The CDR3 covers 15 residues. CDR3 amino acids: CASSQAGGTYNEQFF. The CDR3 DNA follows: TGCGCCAGCAGCCAAGCGGGAGGAACGTACAATGAGCAGTTCTTC.

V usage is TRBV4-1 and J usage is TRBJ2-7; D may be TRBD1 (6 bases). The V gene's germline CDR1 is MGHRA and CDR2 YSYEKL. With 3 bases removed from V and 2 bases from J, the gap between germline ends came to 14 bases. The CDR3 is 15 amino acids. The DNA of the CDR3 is TGCGCCAGCAGCCATTCGACAGGAGGAACCTACGAGCAGTACTTC. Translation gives CASSHSTGGTYEQYF.

As DNA, the CDR3 is TGTGCTAGTGGTTTGGGGGACAGGAAGCAGTTCTTC. This translates into CASGLGDRKQFF. V usage is TRBV12-5 and J usage is TRBJ2-1, with 8 nucleotides matching TRBD1. Germline-derived CDR1 and CDR2 are LGHNT and FRNRAP. V gave up 1 base and J gave up 11 bases; unmatched junction bases: 1. The CDR3 is 12 residues long.

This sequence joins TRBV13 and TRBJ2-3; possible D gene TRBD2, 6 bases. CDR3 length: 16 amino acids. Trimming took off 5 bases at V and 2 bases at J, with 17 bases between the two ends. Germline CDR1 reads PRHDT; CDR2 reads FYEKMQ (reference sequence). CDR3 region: CASSPRTTPYTDTQYF. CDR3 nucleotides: TGTGCCAGCAGCCCTCGGACTACCCCGTACACAGATACGCAGTATTTT.

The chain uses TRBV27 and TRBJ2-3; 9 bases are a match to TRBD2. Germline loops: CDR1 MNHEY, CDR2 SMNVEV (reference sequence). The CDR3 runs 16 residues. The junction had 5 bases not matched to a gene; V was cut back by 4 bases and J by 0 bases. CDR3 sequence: CASSSRLAASTDTQYF. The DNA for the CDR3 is TGTGCCAGCAGTTCCCGACTAGCGGCCAGCACAGATACGCAGTATTTT.

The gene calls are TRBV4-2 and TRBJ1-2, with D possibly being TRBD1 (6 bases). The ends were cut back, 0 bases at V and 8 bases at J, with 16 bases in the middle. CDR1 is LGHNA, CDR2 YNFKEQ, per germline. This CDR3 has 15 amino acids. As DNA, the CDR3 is TGTGCCAGCAGCCAAGAAAGCAGCAGGGGCGACGGCTACACCTTC. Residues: CASSQESSRGDGYTF.

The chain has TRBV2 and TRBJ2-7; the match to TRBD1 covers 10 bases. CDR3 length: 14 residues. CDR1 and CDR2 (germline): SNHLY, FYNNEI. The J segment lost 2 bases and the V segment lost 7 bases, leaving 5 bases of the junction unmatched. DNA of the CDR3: TGTGCCAGCACCGGGACAGGGGTCCCCTACGAGCAGTACTTC. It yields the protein CASTGTGVPYEQYF.

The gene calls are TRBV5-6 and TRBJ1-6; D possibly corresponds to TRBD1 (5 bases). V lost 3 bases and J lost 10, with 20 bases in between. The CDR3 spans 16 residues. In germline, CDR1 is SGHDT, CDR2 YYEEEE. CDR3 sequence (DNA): TGTGCCAGCAGCTGGCGGGTCGGGGGTCCCCGCTCACCCCTCCACTTT. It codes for CASSWRVGGPRSPLHF.

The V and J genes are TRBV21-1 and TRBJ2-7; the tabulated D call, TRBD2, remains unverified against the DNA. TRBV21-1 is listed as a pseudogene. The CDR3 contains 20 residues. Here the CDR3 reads CASKSGSRDSGGISSYEQYF. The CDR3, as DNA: TGTGCCAGCAAGTCAGGGTCCCGGGATAGCGGGGGCATAAGCTCCTACGAGCAGTACTTC.

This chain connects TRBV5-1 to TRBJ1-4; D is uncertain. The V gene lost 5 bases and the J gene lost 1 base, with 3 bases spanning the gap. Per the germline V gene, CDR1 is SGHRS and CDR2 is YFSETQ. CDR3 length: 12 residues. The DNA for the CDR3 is TGCGCCAGCAGACAAACTAATGAAAAACTGTTTTTT. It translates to CASRQTNEKLFF.

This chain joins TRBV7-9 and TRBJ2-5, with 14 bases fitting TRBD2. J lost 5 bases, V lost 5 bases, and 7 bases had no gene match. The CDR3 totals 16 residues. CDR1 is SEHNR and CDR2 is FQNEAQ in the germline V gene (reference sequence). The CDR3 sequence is CASSGGLAGGGETQYF. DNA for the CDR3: TGTGCCAGCAGCGGAGGACTAGCGGGGGGAGGTGAGACCCAGTACTTC.